A single sample is the source of the 2 T cell receptor beta chains below, sequenced in a study of T cells in localized non-small cell lung cancer. Repertoires were generated with immunoSEQ multiplex PCR, while TCRdb's copy carries only in-frame clones and drops some. Among around 2,000 clones, about 27% were seen once, and the ten largest hold 7% to 7.5%. The sample in question was lung tumor tissue, obtained before any cancer treatment. All receptors derive from a woman aged 40 to 75 with stage II squamous cell lung carcinoma.

This chain uses TRBV5-1 with TRBJ1-4; 10 bases align to TRBD1. Germline values: CDR1 SGHRS, CDR2 YFSETQ. The CDR3 spans 18 residues. V lost 2 bases, J lost 0 bases, and 7 bases stayed unmatched. The CDR3 protein is CASSLRDRGGTTNEKLFF. DNA for the CDR3: TGCGCCAGCAGCTTAAGGGACAGGGGAGGGACAACTAATGAAAAACTGTTTTTT.

The chain has TRBV6-8 and TRBJ2-1, with 8 bases aligning to TRBD2. Germline-derived CDR1 and CDR2 are MNHGY and SAAAGT. This CDR3 contains 18 residues. J was trimmed by 0 bases and V by 0 bases; bases with no gene match: 7. The CDR3 DNA is TGTGCCAGCAGTTACTCGAGCTCTAGCGGGTCCTCCTACAATGAGCAGTTCTTC. It yields the protein CASSYSSSSGSSYNEQFF.